Below, one T cell receptor beta chain is given with its context. The antigen this receptor binds is unknown. No per-base quality is available; no much larger clone lies one base away. This sample was included in a study of blood T cell repertoires in COVID-19 (dated by TCRdb to between 2020 and 2021). About the investigation overall: Samples covering the acute and convalescent phases of COVID-19 were provided by collaborators in the United States, Italy and Spain. The material from the prospective study consisted of cDNA or gDNA derived from T cells, B-cell-depleted T cells, or PBMCs. Subjects who had been exposed to COVID-19, were actively infected with it, or had recovered from it provided the deeply sampled blood TCRbeta repertoires that made up the dataset. The repertoires were released in a freely available public database meant as a resource for research on the immune response to SARS-CoV-2. The samples were drawn from two sources: the first 160 participants of the ongoing ImmuneRACE study, and 950 to 1,500 subjects contributed by 6 global collaborators. The sample metadata nearly always contained a de-identified subject ID, COVID-19 status, age in years and sex. Where available, HLA class I and class II types were obtained from metadata supplied by the sample provider rather than from assay-based typing.

V loses 0 bases, J loses 4 bases, and the germline ends lie 19 bases apart. The CDR3 holds 17 amino acids from the cysteine to the phenylalanine. The only DNA kept is the CDR3, 51 bases in frame from the first base. Reading the germline V gene gives CDR1 SGHDT and CDR2 YYEEEE. Whole blood was collected in K2EDTA tubes by collaborating institutions according to the institutions' own protocols. Collaborator samples were shipped for TCRbeta analysis as frozen whole blood, isolated PBMCs, or DNA extracted from either sample type. The immunoSEQ Assay, a bias-controlled multiplex PCR, was used to amplify TCRbeta CDR3 regions from genomic DNA. The study's own analysis went as follows. The number of nucleated cells in each sample was estimated from the amplification of reference gene primers within the assay. To quantify the absolute abundance of each unique TCRbeta CDR3 rearrangement, sequence reads were collapsed and filtered. Productive Simpson clonality was computed per sample as the square root of Simpson's diversity index over productive rearrangements. Sourced from immuneACCESS, this table was stored by TCRdb with only in-frame sequences that have V and J called. A share of the clones is absent; for the studies checked, an unresolved V gene accounts for under half, and the remainder has no known explanation. The V and J calls and clone size were taken over from that table, and D and trimming were inferred from the DNA. Present in this sample are 140,000 to 150,000 clones, 80% to 90% of which were seen just once. Jointly, the top ten make up more than 6.5% of the sample.

Overall results and qualifications from the work: How much clinical and demographic metadata was included differed by source and by participant, and the metadata was provided uncurated.

This sequence originates from a woman in her forties or fifties with active or convalescent COVID-19. Sequencing used peripheral blood. The chain is made from TRBV5-6 and TRBJ1-2; the D segment could be TRBD1, given 5 matching bases. The DNA sequence is TGTGCCAGCAGCTTGGGGTTTCGGCAGGGAACTACCTATGGCTACACCTTC. Translated, it gives CASSLGFRQGTTYGYTF.